Sequencing of this TCR beta chain was carried out in a study of Tregs in tolerant kidney transplant recipients. The CDR3 is 15 residues long. Germline-derived CDR1 and CDR2 are SGHVS and FNYEAQ. The ends were cut back, 4 bases at V and 5 bases at J, with 15 bases in the middle. Notes on the study in general: Antigen-driven expansion was suggested because donor-specific Tregs expanded more than all Tregs in tolerant patients. The most relevant donor-specific Treg TCRbeta repertoire apparently came from expansion with activated donor B cells.

Related graft donors supplied nonmyeloablative bone marrow transplants, and mixed chimerism was transient. Regarding this clone: No antigen is known for it.

Sequencing used immunoSEQ multiplex PCR; TCRdb keeps in-frame clones, though not all of them. The data show 100,000 or so clones, 80% to 95% seen once. The rearrangement links TRBV7-6 to TRBJ2-1, with D possibly being TRBD2 (6 bases). This sequence was found in a human patient who received a combined kidney and bone marrow transplant. Part of the T cell pool may stem from the graft donor. The material sequenced was CD4+ T cells from blood (PBMCs), taken 12 months after the transplant. The CDR3 is CASSSPTGVDNEQFF. The CDR3 DNA follows: TGTGCCAGCAGCTCCCCCACGGGGGTCGACAATGAGCAGTTCTTC.